This TCR beta chain was profiled in a study of blood T cell repertoires in COVID-19. Overall study context: PBMCs, B-cell-depleted T cells, or T cells were the source of the cDNA or gDNA that made up the material.

Individuals drawn from about two dozen US areas were about 18 to 95 years old. The repertoire was sequenced with immunoSEQ multiplex PCR; TCRdb's copy has only in-frame clones and lacks some. Here the sample spans under 300,000 clones, around 85% being singletons. CDR1 SEHNR and CDR2 FQNEAQ come from the germline V gene (reference sequence). V was pared by 7 bases and J by 3 bases, with 13 bases between. This CDR3 is built from 13 residues. This receptor was taken from a woman in her thirties or forties with acute COVID-19. The chain carries TRBV7-9 and TRBJ2-7, with a tentative D call TRBD2 (6 bases). The specimen was PBMCs or T cells enriched from blood (not recorded which). CDR3 loop: CASKGDLNYEQYF. CDR3 DNA: TGTGCCAGCAAAGGGGACTTAAACTACGAGCAGTACTTC.